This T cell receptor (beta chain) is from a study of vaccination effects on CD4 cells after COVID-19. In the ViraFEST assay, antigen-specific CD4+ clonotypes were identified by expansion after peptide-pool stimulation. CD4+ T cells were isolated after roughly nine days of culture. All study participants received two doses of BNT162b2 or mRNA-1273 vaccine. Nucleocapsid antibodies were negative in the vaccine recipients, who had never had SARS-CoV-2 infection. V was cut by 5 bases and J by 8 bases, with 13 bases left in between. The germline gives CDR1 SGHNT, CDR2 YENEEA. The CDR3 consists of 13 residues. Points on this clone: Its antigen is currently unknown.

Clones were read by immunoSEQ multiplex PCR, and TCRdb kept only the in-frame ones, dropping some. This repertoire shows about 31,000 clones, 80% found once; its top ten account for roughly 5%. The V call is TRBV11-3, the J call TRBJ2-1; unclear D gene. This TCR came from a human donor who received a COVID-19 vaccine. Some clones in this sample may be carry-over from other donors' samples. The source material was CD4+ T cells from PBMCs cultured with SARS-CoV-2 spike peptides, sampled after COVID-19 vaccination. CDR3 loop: CASSENPPDEQFF. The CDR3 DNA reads TGTGCCAGCAGCGAGAACCCCCCCGATGAGCAGTTCTTC.